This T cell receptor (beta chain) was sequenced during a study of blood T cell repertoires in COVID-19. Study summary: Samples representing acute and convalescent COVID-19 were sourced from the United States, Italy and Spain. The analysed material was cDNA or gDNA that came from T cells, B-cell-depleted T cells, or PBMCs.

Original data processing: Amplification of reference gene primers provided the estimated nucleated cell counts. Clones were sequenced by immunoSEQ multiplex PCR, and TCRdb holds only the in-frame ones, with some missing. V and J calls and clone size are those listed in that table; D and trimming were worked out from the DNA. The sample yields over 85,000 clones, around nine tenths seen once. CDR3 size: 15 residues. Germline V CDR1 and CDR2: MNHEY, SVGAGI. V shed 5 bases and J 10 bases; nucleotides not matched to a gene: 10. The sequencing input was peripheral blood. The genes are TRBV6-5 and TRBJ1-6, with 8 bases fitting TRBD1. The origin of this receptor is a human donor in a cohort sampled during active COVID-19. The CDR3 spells CASSPDRVVYSPLHF. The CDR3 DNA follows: TGTGCCAGCAGTCCGGACAGGGTCGTATACTCACCCCTCCACTTT.